A single sample gave rise to the 11 T cell receptor beta chains below, sequenced in a study of Graves' ophthalmopathy and Graves' hyperthyroidism. CDR3 regions of TCR beta were amplified from RNA transcripts. The authors performed first-round RT-PCR with HTBI primers and then a second-round multiplex PCR. TCRdb re-derived calls from the multiplex PCR reads in MiXCR, one entry per CDR3 protein. The sample comprises about 500,000 distinct CDR3 sequences, about 35% of which are singletons, and 3.5% to 4.5% rests with the top ten. The material sequenced was peripheral blood or thyroid tissue (not recorded which). The receptors here all came from an adult man with Graves' hyperthyroidism.

A note on this clonotype: Since a much larger clone is just one base distant, this may be a read error. The rearrangement uses TRBV11-2 and TRBJ1-1; TRBD1 matches 7 bases. The J call may be in error: the DNA end matches TRBJ2-1 better. This CDR3 has 15 residues. CDR1 is SGHAT and CDR2 is FQNNGV in the germline V gene. In DNA form, the CDR3 reads TGTGCCAGCAGCCTACTATCGACAGGGAGCGATGAGCAGTTCTTC. Protein sequence: CASSLLSTGSDEQFF.

A word on this clonotype: This clone may be a read error of a much larger clone one base away. Lacking the conserved final phenylalanine or tryptophan, this CDR3 likely reflects a read error. V is TRBV20-1 and J is TRBJ1-1; 8 positions agree with TRBD1. The CDR3 is 13 residues long. Germline V gene sequence: CDR1 DFQATT, CDR2 SNEGSKA (reference sequence). With V trimmed by 6 bases and J by 1 base, 4 bases remained unmatched. This chain's CDR3 is CSAAQGGNTEAFL. The CDR3 DNA reads as TGCAGTGCGGCACAGGGGGGGAACACTGAAGCTTTCCTT.

This chain links TRBV27 with TRBJ1-2; no clear D gene. In germline, CDR1 is MNHEY, CDR2 SMNVEV (reference sequence). Trimming took 3 bases from V and 4 from J, leaving 9 bases between them. This CDR3 has 13 residues. The CDR3 loop is CASSFAQLYGYTF. CDR3 bases: TGTGCCAGCAGTTTTGCACAGCTCTATGGCTACACCTTC.

The CDR3 nucleotides are TGTGCCAGTAGTATAGCCCCGGACAGGGGCAGAGGGGAGCAGTACTTC. It encodes CASSIAPDRGRGEQYF. The genes are TRBV19 and TRBJ2-7; 9 positions match TRBD1. The trim removed 1 base at V and 7 bases at J, leaving 11 bases unmatched. Germline V gene data show CDR1 as LNHDA and CDR2 as SQIVND (reference sequence). This CDR3 region has 16 residues.

This clonotype was detected a few times. The chain recombines TRBV30 with TRBJ1-2; tentatively, D is TRBD1 (5 bases). Deletions cut 3 bases from V and 2 bases from J, with 10 bases between. CDR1 and CDR2 (germline): GTSNPN, SVGIG (reference sequence). This CDR3 has 13 residues. CDR3 loop: CAWRFSGNYGYTF. The CDR3 DNA is TGTGCCTGGAGGTTCTCAGGGAACTATGGCTACACCTTC.

This clonotype was detected a few times. The J gene is TRBJ1-2, the V gene TRBV24-1; D gene unclear. The CDR3 consists of 15 residues. The V gene's germline CDR1 is KGHDR and CDR2 SFDVKD. With 4 bases removed from V and 6 bases from J, the gap between germline ends came to 17 bases. DNA for the CDR3: TGTGCCACCAGTGACCCCTCGGGCAGTGCACATGGCTACACCTTC. Protein: CATSDPSGSAHGYTF.

This clonotype showed up many times. The rearrangement links TRBV7-9 to TRBJ1-2; weak D call: TRBD1 (6 bases). V lost 4 bases to trimming and J lost 4 bases, with 19 bases between them. Germline V gene lookup returns CDR1 SEHNR and CDR2 FQNEAQ (reference sequence). The CDR3 extends over 16 amino acids. This CDR3 reads CASSSTEGGEGYGYTF. The CDR3 DNA reads as TGTGCCAGCAGCTCAACTGAAGGGGGTGAGGGCTATGGCTACACCTTC.

Many counts were recorded for this clonotype. The genes are TRBV12-3 or TRBV12-4 and TRBJ1-2; TRBD1 is a possible D gene (5 bases). V was cut by 1 base and J by 0 bases, with 12 bases left in between. CDR3 size: 16 residues. CDR3 nucleotide sequence: TGTGCCAGCAGTTTAGGAGGGGATACAACTAACTATGGCTACACCTTC. This codes for CASSLGGDTTNYGYTF.

The rearrangement joins TRBV29-1 to TRBJ2-7; a possible D gene is TRBD2 (5 bases). The CDR3 totals 12 residues. Germline assignment: CDR1 SQVTM and CDR2 ANQGSEA. Trimming took off 6 bases at V and 5 bases at J, with 14 bases between the two ends. The CDR3 sequence is CSVSPDWDEQYF. CDR3 sequence (DNA): TGCAGCGTCAGTCCGGACTGGGACGAGCAGTACTTC.

The chain links TRBV6-6 to TRBJ2-7; D call uncertain. The V end was cut by 6 bases, the J end by 0 bases, with 15 bases between. CDR3 length: 15 amino acids. Germline V lookup: CDR1 MNHNY, CDR2 SVGAGI (reference sequence). The CDR3 here is CASRPGVGSSYEQYF. In DNA form, the CDR3 reads TGTGCCAGCAGGCCCGGTGTAGGCAGCTCCTACGAGCAGTACTTC.

This rearrangement joins TRBV29-1 to TRBJ2-7; 9 bases align to TRBD1. The trim removed 7 bases at V and 5 bases at J, leaving 9 bases unmatched. The CDR3 consists of 13 residues. In germline, CDR1 is SQVTM, CDR2 ANQGSEA. The CDR3 coding sequence is TGCAGCGGAACCACTGGGACAGGGAACGAGCAGTACTTC. Protein sequence: CSGTTGTGNEQYF.